The source of this TCR beta chain is a study of blood T cell repertoires in COVID-19. Adults between about 18 and 89 years of age took part from 24 US areas. Assignments of participants to cohorts depended upon their own reported clinical history. Authors' methods: Estimation of nucleated cell counts relied on the amplification of reference gene primers. TCRdb's copy holds only in-frame clones and misses some; the assay was immunoSEQ multiplex PCR. V and J calls and clone size are copied from that table; D and trimming were computed from the DNA. The sample records 350,000 or so clones, more than 70% being singletons. Germline CDR1 is SGHRS and CDR2 is YFSETQ. The V segment lost 6 bases and the J segment 4 bases; nucleotides outside the gene matches: 10. This CDR3 has 14 residues.

The specimen was PBMCs or T cells enriched from blood (not recorded which). The chain employs TRBV5-1 and TRBJ2-7; 7 nucleotides agree with TRBD2. The sequence came from a woman in her twenties or thirties who had been exposed to COVID-19. CDR3 loop: CASKRAGEGYEQYF. The DNA of the CDR3 is TGCGCCAGCAAAAGGGCGGGAGAGGGGTACGAGCAGTACTTC.